One sample yielded the 30 T cell receptor beta chains listed below, sequenced in a study of identifying expanded T cells in peripheral blood. Generated by immunoSEQ multiplex PCR, the TCRdb table keeps only in-frame clones and is missing some. Found here are under 85,000 clones, roughly 84% of them singletons; the top ten hold about 18%. What was sequenced was blood. These receptors were collected from a person aged 18-69 years in good health.

In this sample, this clone turned up once. This chain joins TRBV29-1 and TRBJ1-2; no clear D gene. The CDR3 spans 15 residues. Trimming removed 2 bases from V and 4 bases from J, with 17 bases in between. CDR1 and CDR2 from the germline V gene are SQVTM and ANQGSEA. The CDR3 here is CSVEKFFGASYGYTF. The CDR3 nucleotides read TGCAGCGTTGAAAAGTTCTTCGGAGCCAGCTATGGCTACACCTTC.

The chain employs TRBV7-8 and TRBJ1-1; possibly TRBD1 for D (5 bases). Germline V gene data show CDR1 as SGHVS and CDR2 as FQNEAQ. This CDR3 has 14 amino acids. V lost 1 base to trimming and J lost 4 bases, with 10 bases between them. The CDR3 is CASSLGRGSTEAFF. The CDR3 DNA reads as TGTGCCAGCAGCTTAGGGCGGGGGAGCACTGAAGCTTTCTTT.

V gene TRBV28 combines with J gene TRBJ1-5; tentatively, D is TRBD1 (6 bases). The CDR3 covers 15 residues. Germline V gene data show CDR1 as MDHEN and CDR2 as SYDVKM. V gave up 4 bases and J gave up 7 bases, with 17 bases separating them. CDR3 in DNA: TGTGCCAGCAGTTCGGACAGAGGGGGAATCCAGCCCCAGCATTTT. Encoded protein: CASSSDRGGIQPQHF.

The chain recombines TRBV9 with TRBJ2-5; a weak D match, TRBD2 (5 bases). Germline lookup yields CDR1 SGDLS and CDR2 YYNGEE. Trimming removed 6 bases at V and 4 bases at J, with 10 bases between. This CDR3 contains 12 residues. For the CDR3, the DNA is TGTGCCAGCAAGGGAGTAGGAGAGACCCAGTACTTC. Its protein product is CASKGVGETQYF.

This chain links TRBV13 with TRBJ2-2; D unclear. The V and J ends lost 0 bases and 3 bases respectively, with 17 bases between them. Looked up from germline, CDR1 is PRHDT and CDR2 is FYEKMQ (reference sequence). This CDR3 contains 18 residues. Written as DNA, the CDR3 is TGTGCCAGCAGCTTAGGCCTTCCAGCCGAAAGTCACACCGGGGAGCTGTTTTTT. This encodes CASSLGLPAESHTGELFF.

The V gene is TRBV18, the J gene TRBJ1-1, with D perhaps TRBD1 (6 bases). Germline CDR1 is KGHSH and CDR2 is LQKENI. Between the trimmed V and J ends, which lost 5 bases and 2 bases, there was a span of 9 bases. The CDR3 contains 13 residues. The CDR3, as DNA: TGTGCCAGCTCAGTACAGGGAAACACTGAAGCTTTCTTT. Residues: CASSVQGNTEAFF. The full variable domain, its missing parts supplied by reference TRBV18 and TRBJ1-1, is NAGVMQNPRHLVRRRGQEARLRCSPMKGHSHVYWYRQLPEEGLKFMVYLQKENIIDESGMPKERFSAEFPKEGPSILRIQQVVRGDSAAYFCASSVQGNTEAFFGQGTRLTVV.

V and J are TRBV5-1 and TRBJ1-1; 10 bases fit TRBD1. The germline V gene has CDR1 SGHRS and CDR2 YFSETQ. CDR3 length equals 15 residues. The V and J ends lost 0 bases and 7 bases, in that order; junction bases with no gene match: 6. CDR3 sequence (DNA): TGCGCCAGCAGCTTGGCGGGACAGGGGTGGGATGAAGCTTTCTTT. The encoded protein is CASSLAGQGWDEAFF. The whole variable domain, remainder taken from reference TRBV5-1 and TRBJ1-1, is KAGVTQTPRYLIKTRGQQVTLSCSPISGHRSVSWYQQTPGQGLQFLFEYFSETQRNKGNFPGRFSGRQFSNSRSEMNVSTLELGDSALYLCASSLAGQGWDEAFFGQGTRLTVV.

V is TRBV19 and J is TRBJ1-2; D is uncertain. The CDR3 is 13 residues long. Trimming removed 4 bases at V and 2 bases at J, with 8 bases between. Germline loops: CDR1 LNHDA, CDR2 SQIVND (reference sequence). CDR3 region: CASSKGQNYGYTF. CDR3 bases: TGTGCCAGTAGTAAGGGTCAGAACTATGGCTACACCTTC.

J is TRBJ1-3 and V is TRBV6-6; TRBD1 matches at 12 bases. The germline V gene has CDR1 MNHNY and CDR2 SVGAGI (reference sequence). Trimming removed 7 bases from V and 8 bases from J; junction bases left unmatched: 12. The length of the CDR3 is 16 residues. The CDR3 DNA reads as TGTGCCAGCATTGGAAGTGGGGGACAGGGGGCTGACACCATATATTTT. Translating gives CASIGSGGQGADTIYF.

This chain connects TRBV9 to TRBJ2-5, with 9 bases matching TRBD2. Per the germline V gene, CDR1 is SGDLS and CDR2 is YYNGEE. J gave up 5 bases and V 4 bases, and 15 bases lay outside the gene matches. The CDR3 covers 17 residues. CDR3 residues: CASSPRGSGSGWETQYF. The CDR3 DNA follows: TGTGCCAGCAGCCCCCGGGGTAGCGGGAGTGGGTGGGAGACCCAGTACTTC.

The gene calls are TRBV4-2 and TRBJ2-3, with 11 bases lining up with TRBD1. V lost 0 bases and J lost 2; bases outside the gene matches: 4. Germline V gene lookup returns CDR1 LGHNA and CDR2 YNFKEQ. This CDR3 has 17 amino acids. The DNA for the CDR3 is TGTGCCAGCAGCCAAGAGCGGACAGGGGGCAACACAGATACGCAGTATTTT. This translates into CASSQERTGGNTDTQYF.

The chain uses TRBV4-2 and TRBJ1-5; D is undetermined. Trimming shortened V by 0 bases and J by 2 bases, and 8 bases separated the two germline ends. Germline V lookup: CDR1 LGHNA, CDR2 YNFKEQ. The CDR3 contains 15 residues. The CDR3 sequence is CASSQDQAGNQPQHF. In DNA form, the CDR3 reads TGTGCCAGCAGCCAAGATCAGGCGGGCAATCAGCCCCAGCATTTT.

The rearrangement uses TRBV7-9 and TRBJ2-7; no reliable D call. The germline gives CDR1 SEHNR, CDR2 FQNEAQ (reference sequence). The CDR3 totals 14 residues. Between the trimmed V and J ends, which lost 6 bases and 0 bases, there was a span of 12 bases. CDR3 bases: TGTGCCAGCAGAAGTAGAGAGAACTCCTACGAGCAGTACTTC. It specifies CASRSRENSYEQYF.

The chain has TRBV19 and TRBJ1-4, with 7 bases fitting TRBD1. CDR1 LNHDA and CDR2 SQIVND come from the germline V gene (reference sequence). The junction had 11 bases not matched to a gene; V was cut back by 6 bases and J by 7 bases. This CDR3 region has 15 residues. CDR3 sequence: CASRDYDREGEKLFF. CDR3 sequence (DNA): TGTGCCAGTAGGGACTACGACAGGGAGGGTGAAAAACTGTTTTTT.

This clone was seen just once. The chain joins TRBV10-1 to TRBJ1-2; TRBD1 matches at 9 bases. In germline, CDR1 is WNHNN, CDR2 SYGVQD (reference sequence). The junction had 7 bases not matched to a gene; V was cut back by 3 bases and J by 2 bases. This CDR3 contains 16 residues. The DNA for the CDR3 is TGCGCCAGCAGTGACGGGACAGGGATAGGGAACTATGGCTACACCTTC. It translates to CASSDGTGIGNYGYTF.

The V and J genes are TRBV6-6 and TRBJ2-1; tentatively, D is TRBD2 (5 bases). The CDR3 extends over 13 amino acids. Germline CDR1 reads MNHNY; CDR2 reads SVGAGI (reference sequence). V lost 2 bases, J lost 9 bases, and 11 bases lay in between. The CDR3 sequence is CASSYLAVGEQFF. The CDR3, as DNA: TGTGCCAGCAGTTACCTAGCTGTCGGTGAGCAGTTCTTC.

J is TRBJ1-2 and V is TRBV28, with D unresolved. CDR3 size: 13 residues. Germline V gene lookup returns CDR1 MDHEN and CDR2 SYDVKM. V was trimmed by 2 bases and J by 5 bases, leaving 9 bases between them. The CDR3 DNA is TGTGCCAGCAGTTTAGGGAGATTTTATGGCTACACCTTC. Translating gives CASSLGRFYGYTF.

This clone was seen a single time. The gene calls are TRBV29-1 and TRBJ2-7; 9 bases fit TRBD1. This CDR3 has 13 residues. The germline gives CDR1 SQVTM, CDR2 ANQGSEA. The ends lost 3 bases at V and 6 bases at J; junction bases unmatched: 6. CDR3 region: CSVEGQGGVEQYF. For the CDR3, the DNA is TGCAGCGTTGAGGGACAGGGAGGGGTCGAGCAGTACTTC.

The chain employs TRBV6-5 and TRBJ1-1; tentative D call: TRBD1 (5 bases). This CDR3 region has 12 residues. The V gene lost 6 bases and the J gene lost 4 bases, with 9 bases spanning the gap. Germline CDR1 and CDR2: MNHEY and SVGAGI. CDR3 coding DNA: TGTGCCAGCAGGGCCCAGGGCACTGAAGCTTTCTTT. Protein: CASRAQGTEAFF.

The V gene is TRBV25-1, the J gene TRBJ2-2, with D maybe TRBD2 (6 bases). CDR3 length: 15 residues. Germline-derived CDR1 and CDR2 are MGHDK and SYGVNS. Trimming removed 3 bases from V and 9 bases from J, with 17 bases in between. The CDR3 DNA follows: TGTGCCAGCAGTGAGGGGAACACGCGGGGCCGGGAGCTGTTTTTT. Translating gives CASSEGNTRGRELFF.

The gene calls are TRBV30 and TRBJ2-1, with D possibly being TRBD1 (5 bases). Germline V CDR1 and CDR2: GTSNPN, SVGIG (reference sequence). CDR3 size: 11 residues. With 7 bases removed from V and 4 bases from J, the gap between germline ends came to 8 bases. The CDR3 is CALRQYNEQFF. In nucleotides, the CDR3 is TGTGCCTTACGACAGTACAATGAGCAGTTCTTC.

This CDR3 is CASSLRTDQETQYF. In nucleotides, the CDR3 is TGTGCCAGCAGCTTAAGGACAGATCAAGAGACCCAGTACTTC. This chain connects TRBV7-9 to TRBJ2-5; TRBD1 is a possible D gene (6 bases). The CDR3 sequence is 14 residues long. Trimming took off 2 bases at V and 2 bases at J, with 9 bases between the two ends. Germline values: CDR1 SEHNR, CDR2 FQNEAQ (reference sequence). The full variable domain, its missing parts supplied by reference TRBV7-9 and TRBJ2-5, is DTGVSQNPRHKITKRGQNVTFRCDPISEHNRLYWYRQTLGQGPEFLTYFQNEAQLEKSRLLSDRFSAERPKGSFSTLEIQRTEQGDSAMYLCASSLRTDQETQYFGPGTRLLVL.

This rearrangement joins TRBV19 to TRBJ2-7; D may be TRBD2 (5 bases). The CDR3 has 14 residues. Per germline, CDR1 LNHDA and CDR2 SQIVND (reference sequence). Trimming removed 7 bases at V and 1 base at J, with 14 bases between. The CDR3 DNA reads TGTGCCAGTACTCCCCGGGAAAAATCCTACGAGCAGTACTTC. This gives the protein CASTPREKSYEQYF. Full variable domain (rest looked up from reference TRBV19 and TRBJ2-7): DGGITQSPKYLFRKEGQNVTLSCEQNLNHDAMYWYRQDPGQGLRLIYYSQIVNDFQKGDIAEGYSVSREKKESFPLTVTSAQKNPTAFYLCASTPREKSYEQYFGPGTRLTVT.

V and J are TRBV19 and TRBJ1-2, with D tentatively TRBD1 (5 bases). Germline lookup yields CDR1 LNHDA and CDR2 SQIVND (reference sequence). The CDR3 contains 13 residues. V was pared by 2 bases and J by 7 bases, with 11 bases between. This chain's CDR3 is CASSIWDQGGYTF. CDR3 nucleotide sequence: TGTGCCAGTAGTATATGGGACCAGGGTGGCTACACCTTC. The full variable domain, completed using reference TRBV19 and TRBJ1-2, is DGGITQSPKYLFRKEGQNVTLSCEQNLNHDAMYWYRQDPGQGLRLIYYSQIVNDFQKGDIAEGYSVSREKKESFPLTVTSAQKNPTAFYLCASSIWDQGGYTFGSGTRLTVV.

This rearrangement joins TRBV7-2 to TRBJ2-1, with 7 bases matching TRBD2. Germline V gene sequence: CDR1 SGHTA, CDR2 FQGNSA. Trimming removed 6 bases from V and 2 bases from J; junction bases left unmatched: 7. The CDR3 consists of 15 residues. In DNA form, the CDR3 reads TGTGCCAGCAGGAGGTCAAGCGGGGCCTACAATGAGCAGTTCTTC. This codes for CASRRSSGAYNEQFF.

V gene TRBV19 combines with J gene TRBJ2-1, with TRBD1 matching over 7 bases. The CDR3 is made up of 13 amino acids. V shed 5 bases and J 10 bases; nucleotides not matched to a gene: 8. Germline loops: CDR1 LNHDA, CDR2 SQIVND (reference sequence). CDR3 bases: TGTGCCAGTAGTGGAACAGGGGTTAGCGAGCAGTTCTTC. It translates to CASSGTGVSEQFF.

The chain employs TRBV7-3 and TRBJ2-1; tentatively, D is TRBD2 (6 bases). Deletions cut 1 base from V and 6 bases from J, with 13 bases between. This CDR3 spans 15 amino acids. Germline-derived CDR1 and CDR2 are SGHTA and FQGTGA. Written as DNA, the CDR3 is TGTGCCAGCAGCTTAAAGTCGGGAGACCGCAATGAGCAGTTCTTC. Protein product: CASSLKSGDRNEQFF.

The chain joins TRBV30 to TRBJ1-2; tentatively, D is TRBD1 (5 bases). Trimming took 2 bases from V and 4 from J, leaving 8 bases between them. The CDR3 consists of 12 residues. CDR1 and CDR2 from the germline V gene are GTSNPN and SVGIG (reference sequence). As DNA, the CDR3 is TGTGCCTGGAGTTCAGGGAGCTATGGCTACACCTTC. Its translation is CAWSSGSYGYTF.

The chain is built from TRBV29-1 and TRBJ2-4; 9 bases are a match to TRBD1. Germline values: CDR1 SQVTM, CDR2 ANQGSEA. The trim removed 3 bases at V and 4 bases at J, leaving 7 bases unmatched. This CDR3 region has 15 residues. Here the CDR3 reads CSVEDGGTGKNIQYF. DNA of the CDR3: TGCAGCGTTGAGGACGGGGGGACAGGGAAAAACATTCAGTACTTC.

This chain links TRBV20-1 with TRBJ1-1; no clear D gene. The V gene lost 6 bases and the J gene lost 5 bases, with 10 bases spanning the gap. CDR1 is DFQATT, CDR2 SNEGSKA, per germline (reference sequence). The CDR3 has 11 amino acids. CDR3 nucleotide sequence: TGCAGTGCGGGATCTGGTACTGAAGCTTTCTTT. Translating gives CSAGSGTEAFF.